Presented here are 32 T cell receptor beta chains from one specimen sequenced in a study of T cells in Graves' hyperthyroidism and ophthalmopathy. TCR beta CDR3 regions were amplified from RNA. First-round RT-PCR targeting the TCR CDR3 was performed with the HTBI primer set. TCRdb reanalysed the multiplex PCR reads using MiXCR and keeps one entry per CDR3 protein. The repertoire holds about 180,000 distinct CDR3 sequences, with 15% to 20% as singletons. The sample comprised blood. These receptors all come from a woman between 50 and 59 years old with Graves' hyperthyroidism.

This clonotype was seen ten or more times. The V gene is TRBV2, the J gene TRBJ2-1, with 9 bases that match TRBD2. This CDR3 is built from 11 residues. The germline CDR1 and CDR2 sequences are SNHLY and FYNNEI. Trimming removed 7 bases from V and 13 bases from J; junction bases left unmatched: 5. CDR3 nucleotides: TGTGCCAGCATCCGAGCGGGGGGACAGTTCTTC. Its protein is CASIRAGGQFF. Drawing the rest from reference TRBV2 and TRBJ2-1, the complete variable domain is EPEVTQTPSHQVTQMGQEVILRCVPISNHLYFYWYRQILGQKVEFLVSFYNNEISEKSEIFDDQFSVERPDGSNFTLKIRSTKLEDSAMYFCASIRAGGQFFGPGTRLTVL.

There are many counts of this clonotype. The chain recombines TRBV24-1 with TRBJ2-1, with TRBD1 matching over 7 bases. The CDR3 length is 15 residues. Germline values: CDR1 KGHDR, CDR2 SFDVKD. V trimming: 3 bases; J trimming: 8 bases; junction bases outside the gene matches: 9. DNA of the CDR3: TGTGCCACCAGTGATCCGGGACAGAAAAACCATGAGCAGTTCTTC. This codes for CATSDPGQKNHEQFF.

This clonotype appeared a single time. The chain combines TRBV3-1 with TRBJ2-2; a possible D gene is TRBD1 (5 bases). Trimming removed 5 bases at V and 4 bases at J, with 17 bases between. CDR1 and CDR2 from the germline V gene are LGHDT and YNNKEL (reference sequence). CDR3 length equals 16 residues. The chain's CDR3 is CASSERHQGSTGELFF. The CDR3 bases are TGTGCCAGCAGCGAAAGACACCAGGGTAGCACCGGGGAGCTGTTTTTT.

In nucleotides, the CDR3 is TGTGCCAGCAGCTTAGGGGCAGGGGGTGGTCAGCCCCAGCATTTT. Encoded protein: CASSLGAGGGQPQHF. The chain employs TRBV28 and TRBJ1-5; TRBD1 aligns across 7 bases. The V and J ends lost 6 bases and 6 bases, in that order; junction bases with no gene match: 11. CDR1 and CDR2 (germline): MDHEN, SYDVKM. This CDR3 region has 15 residues. The variable domain in full, completed from reference TRBV28 and TRBJ1-5, reads DVKVTQSSRYLVKRTGEKVFLECVQDMDHENMFWYRQDPGLGLRLIYFSYDVKMKEKGDIPEGYSVSREKKERFSLILESASTNQTSMYLCASSLGAGGGQPQHFGDGTRLSIL.

This clonotype came up many times. The chain is built from TRBV20-1 and TRBJ1-2; 7 bases map to TRBD1. The CDR3 consists of 13 residues. V lost 5 bases and J lost 5; bases outside the gene matches: 8. Per germline, CDR1 DFQATT and CDR2 SNEGSKA (reference sequence). The CDR3 here is CSAPTGTVYGYTF. In DNA form, the CDR3 reads TGCAGTGCTCCGACAGGGACTGTTTATGGCTACACCTTC.

The sample holds many counts of this clonotype. The rearrangement uses TRBV24-1 and TRBJ1-4; D not resolved. V gave up 1 base and J gave up 5 bases, with 16 bases separating them. This CDR3 is built from 17 residues. Germline V gene lookup returns CDR1 KGHDR and CDR2 SFDVKD. CDR3 sequence reads: CATSDFPKPGRNEKLFF. The CDR3 DNA sequence: TGTGCCACCAGTGATTTTCCCAAACCGGGGAGGAATGAAAAACTGTTTTTT.

This clonotype was seen at least ten times. This chain connects TRBV20-1 to TRBJ2-5, with 9 bases aligning to TRBD1. Germline assignment: CDR1 DFQATT and CDR2 SNEGSKA (reference sequence). This CDR3 is 13 amino acids long. The ends lost 5 bases at V and 1 base at J; junction bases unmatched: 2. The chain's CDR3 is CSADRGAQETQYF. CDR3 in DNA: TGCAGTGCTGACAGGGGGGCCCAAGAGACCCAGTACTTC.

The V call is TRBV7-2, the J call TRBJ1-1, with 8 bases fitting TRBD1. The CDR3 covers 15 residues. CDR1 is SGHTA, CDR2 FQGNSA, per germline. With 5 bases clipped from V and 1 base from J, the junction kept 6 bases outside the gene matches. The CDR3 here is CASSTRQGKNTEAFF. CDR3 DNA: TGTGCCAGCAGCACCCGACAGGGGAAGAACACTGAAGCTTTCTTT.

This clonotype was seen ten or more times. This sequence joins TRBV7-2 and TRBJ2-7; 7 bases align to TRBD1. The CDR3 is 13 amino acids. Germline V gives CDR1 SGHTA, CDR2 FQGNSA. J gave up 3 bases and V 4 bases, and 3 bases lay outside the gene matches. This CDR3 is CASSSGQFYEQYF. The CDR3 DNA reads as TGTGCCAGCAGCTCGGGACAGTTCTACGAGCAGTACTTC.

This clonotype was observed at least ten times. V and J are TRBV24-1 and TRBJ2-5; TRBD1 aligns across 8 bases. The CDR3 runs to 14 residues. V was pared by 8 bases and J by 3 bases, with 7 bases of the junction left unmatched. Germline loops: CDR1 KGHDR, CDR2 SFDVKD. The CDR3 bases are TGTGCCACCAACGGACAGGGTGCCGAAGAGACCCAGTACTTC. It is translated as CATNGQGAEETQYF.

The table lists this clonotype with many counts. The genes are TRBV3-1 and TRBJ1-6, with unresolved D. The V end was cut by 1 base, the J end by 8 bases, with 9 bases between. Germline CDR1 is LGHDT and CDR2 is YNNKEL (reference sequence). The CDR3 has 14 residues. This chain's CDR3 is CASSQVSGDSPLHF. CDR3 in DNA: TGTGCCAGCAGCCAAGTGTCGGGCGATTCACCCCTCCACTTT. Full variable domain (rest looked up from reference TRBV3-1 and TRBJ1-6): DTAVSQTPKYLVTQMGNDKSIKCEQNLGHDTMYWYKQDSKKFLKIMFSYNNKELIINETVPNRFSPKSPDKAHLNLHINSLELGDSAVYFCASSQVSGDSPLHFGNGTRLTVT.

There are many counts of this clonotype. The V and J genes are TRBV25-1 and TRBJ1-2; D is undetermined. The CDR3 totals 13 residues. Germline CDR1 is MGHDK and CDR2 is SYGVNS. V was cut by 11 bases and J by 4 bases, with 17 bases left in between. CDR3 residues: CAAVNDEAYGYTF. The CDR3 nucleotides are TGTGCCGCAGTCAACGACGAGGCCTATGGCTACACCTTC.

This clonotype was seen more than once but under ten times. The V call is TRBV9, the J call TRBJ2-5; the D gene could be TRBD1 or TRBD2 (5 bases each). CDR1 and CDR2 from the germline V gene are SGDLS and YYNGEE. Trimming stripped 1 base from V and 4 bases from J, with 11 bases between. The CDR3 is made up of 14 amino acids. The CDR3 here is CASSVTSGAETQYF. The CDR3 nucleotides read TGTGCCAGCAGCGTAACGTCCGGGGCAGAGACCCAGTACTTC.

This clonotype was picked up many times. The gene calls are TRBV7-9 and TRBJ1-4, with a possible D match to TRBD1 (6 bases). Germline CDR1 is SEHNR and CDR2 is FQNEAQ (reference sequence). The CDR3 extends over 14 amino acids. The V and J ends lost 5 bases and 7 bases respectively, with 14 bases between them. In nucleotides, the CDR3 is TGTGCCAGCAGCCCGGAACAGGGAGGTGAAAAACTGTTTTTT. Its protein is CASSPEQGGEKLFF. The full variable domain, completed using reference TRBV7-9 and TRBJ1-4, is DTGVSQNPRHKITKRGQNVTFRCDPISEHNRLYWYRQTLGQGPEFLTYFQNEAQLEKSRLLSDRFSAERPKGSFSTLEIQRTEQGDSAMYLCASSPEQGGEKLFFGSGTQLSVL.

The sample holds many counts of this clonotype. This rearrangement joins TRBV27 to TRBJ2-5; 8 nucleotides line up with TRBD2. V was clipped by 4 bases and J by 1 base; unmatched bases: 8. Per the germline V gene, CDR1 is MNHEY and CDR2 is SMNVEV (reference sequence). The CDR3 length is 16 residues. CDR3 DNA sequence: TGTGCCAGCAGTTCGATGTTAGCGGGGAGCCAAGAGACCCAGTACTTC. The encoded protein is CASSSMLAGSQETQYF.

This clonotype occurred many times. The chain carries TRBV12-3 or TRBV12-4 and TRBJ2-7, with 10 bases aligning to TRBD2. The CDR3 spans 14 residues. V shed 6 bases, J shed 2 bases, and the junction held 4 bases outside the gene matches. The CDR3 bases are TGTGCCAGCAGCTCTACTAGCGGGGCCTACGAGCAGTACTTC. Its protein is CASSSTSGAYEQYF.

This clonotype was seen repeatedly, ten times or more. The chain joins TRBV7-9 to TRBJ1-3; 8 nucleotides match TRBD1. The CDR3 has 15 residues. The V gene end was trimmed by 4 bases and the J gene end by 3 bases; junction bases not matched to a gene: 5. Germline V gene sequence: CDR1 SEHNR, CDR2 FQNEAQ (reference sequence). The CDR3 reads CASSYLTGVGNTIYF. CDR3 DNA: TGTGCCAGCAGCTATTTGACAGGGGTTGGAAACACCATATATTTT.

This clonotype was detected a few times. The chain employs TRBV6-5 and TRBJ2-1; TRBD1 matches 9 bases. Germline assignment: CDR1 MNHEY and CDR2 SVGAGI. The CDR3 covers 16 residues. The V and J ends lost 2 bases and 6 bases, in that order; junction bases with no gene match: 8. CDR3 loop: CASSYIGQGFLNEQFF. The CDR3 DNA is TGTGCCAGCAGTTACATCGGACAGGGGTTTCTCAATGAGCAGTTCTTC.

This clonotype came up many times. The rearrangement joins TRBV28 to TRBJ2-7; TRBD1 matches 7 bases. Per the germline V gene, CDR1 is MDHEN and CDR2 is SYDVKM. This CDR3 is built from 15 residues. V gave up 6 bases and J gave up 4 bases; unmatched junction bases: 12. This CDR3 reads CASSPSWAGGYEQYF. The CDR3, as DNA: TGTGCCAGCAGCCCAAGTTGGGCAGGGGGATACGAGCAGTACTTC. Together with reference TRBV28 and TRBJ2-7, the CDR3 gives the full variable domain: DVKVTQSSRYLVKRTGEKVFLECVQDMDHENMFWYRQDPGLGLRLIYFSYDVKMKEKGDIPEGYSVSREKKERFSLILESASTNQTSMYLCASSPSWAGGYEQYFGPGTRLTVT.

This chain links TRBV6-1 with TRBJ1-1; weak D call: TRBD1 (6 bases). Germline CDR1 MNHNS, CDR2 SASEGT. The CDR3 is 9 residues long. Trimming left V 4 bases short and J 13 bases short, with 7 bases between. The CDR3 reads CASSGRGFF. The CDR3 nucleotides read TGTGCCAGCAGTGGCAGGGGTTTCTTT.

The chain recombines TRBV19 with TRBJ2-1, with D tentatively TRBD1 or TRBD2 (5 bases each). The germline V gene has CDR1 LNHDA and CDR2 SQIVND (reference sequence). Trimming took off 3 bases at V and 6 bases at J, with 15 bases between the two ends. There are 15 residues in the CDR3. CDR3 amino acids: CASSIGSPGGNEQFF. The CDR3 coding sequence is TGTGCCAGTAGTATTGGTTCACCTGGGGGCAATGAGCAGTTCTTC.

This clonotype has a handful of counts. One end of the junction varies from germline; a read error may be responsible. The V gene is TRBV3-1, the J gene TRBJ1-2, with D perhaps matching TRBD1 (6 bases). The CDR3 loop spans 15 amino acids. Germline lookup yields CDR1 LGHDT and CDR2 YNNKEL (reference sequence). CDR3 amino acids: CASSQIGQYNHGYTF. DNA for the CDR3: TGTGCCAGCAGCCAAATAGGACAGTATAACCATGGCTACACCTTC.

The chain is built from TRBV6-1 and TRBJ1-5; D possibly corresponds to TRBD1 (5 bases). The V and J ends lost 6 bases and 6 bases respectively, with 9 bases between them. This CDR3 has 12 residues. In germline, CDR1 is MNHNS, CDR2 SASEGT. The CDR3 nucleotides read TGTGCCAGCAGACAGGCGGGTCAGCCCCAGCATTTT. Translation: CASRQAGQPQHF.

This clonotype was found a few times. J is TRBJ1-2 and V is TRBV30; TRBD1 matches at 8 bases. Germline loops: CDR1 GTSNPN, CDR2 SVGIG (reference sequence). V gave up 2 bases and J gave up 5 bases; unmatched junction bases: 10. The CDR3 spans 15 residues. This CDR3 reads CAWSFPAGGRYGYTF. As DNA, the CDR3 is TGTGCCTGGAGTTTCCCGGCAGGGGGCCGATATGGCTACACCTTC.

This clonotype was seen many times. The chain couples TRBV19 to TRBJ1-1; D unclear. The CDR3 contains 10 residues. V gave up 8 bases and J gave up 7 bases, with 8 bases separating them. Germline V lookup: CDR1 LNHDA, CDR2 SQIVND (reference sequence). The CDR3 spells CASGLFEAFF. CDR3 DNA: TGTGCCAGTGGCCTCTTTGAAGCTTTCTTT.

There are a few counts of this clonotype. The V and J genes are TRBV11-2 and TRBJ1-3, with D tentatively TRBD1 (5 bases). Trimming took off 1 base at V and 0 bases at J, with 16 bases between the two ends. CDR1 SGHAT and CDR2 FQNNGV come from the germline V gene. The CDR3 is 18 amino acids. In DNA, the CDR3 is TGTGCCAGCAGCTTAGTTGGGCTTACGGGGGTCTCTGGAAACACCATATATTTT. Translating gives CASSLVGLTGVSGNTIYF.

In this sample, this clonotype turned up many times. The chain recombines TRBV19 with TRBJ1-4, with TRBD1 identical over 9 bases. Trimming at V came to 9 bases and at J to 7 bases, leaving 6 bases not matched to a gene. Germline CDR1 is LNHDA and CDR2 is SQIVND (reference sequence). The CDR3 loop spans 13 amino acids. This CDR3 reads CASSGTGREKLFF. CDR3 nucleotide sequence: TGTGCCAGCTCCGGGACAGGGCGTGAAAAACTGTTTTTT.

This clonotype was recorded at least ten times. The V call is TRBV10-3, the J call TRBJ1-1, with D possibly TRBD1 on 6 matching bases. V shed 7 bases and J shed 1 base, with 10 bases lying between them. The CDR3 totals 13 residues. Germline loops: CDR1 ENHRY, CDR2 SYGVKD. Written as DNA, the CDR3 is TGTGCCATCACAGGACAGCAGAACACTGAAGCTTTCTTT. It yields the protein CAITGQQNTEAFF.

This clonotype turned up a few times. This rearrangement joins TRBV3-1 to TRBJ1-3; a weak D match, TRBD1 (6 bases). Germline CDR1 LGHDT, CDR2 YNNKEL (reference sequence). The CDR3 covers 18 residues. Between the trimmed V and J ends, which lost 6 bases and 1 base, there was a span of 22 bases. CDR3 DNA sequence: TGTGCCAGCAGTCGGCCGTCTGGGGGGCACAGATCTGGAAACACCATATATTTT. As protein: CASSRPSGGHRSGNTIYF.

This clonotype has at least ten counts. The rearrangement joins TRBV29-1 to TRBJ1-1; D ambiguous. CDR1 and CDR2 (germline): SQVTM, ANQGSEA. The CDR3 has 12 amino acids. V lost 3 bases, J lost 11 bases, and 16 bases lay in between. In DNA, the CDR3 is TGCAGCGTTGAGTCTTCGGAGGCCGGGGCTTTCTTT. It is translated as CSVESSEAGAFF.

The CDR3 loop reads CATSEGYTIYF. The CDR3, as DNA: TGTGCCACCAGTGAGGGATACACCATATATTTT. The V and J genes are TRBV24-1 and TRBJ1-3, with D uncertain. The CDR3 contains 11 residues. Germline CDR1 reads KGHDR; CDR2 reads SFDVKD. V shed 4 bases and J shed 8 bases, with 5 bases lying between them.

This clonotype was seen repeatedly, ten times or more. CDR3 region: CSAQEGAGGHHEQYF. CDR3 coding DNA: TGCAGTGCTCAGGAGGGGGCGGGGGGGCACCACGAGCAGTACTTC. This chain uses TRBV20-1 with TRBJ2-7, with 9 bases aligning to TRBD2. CDR1 and CDR2 (germline): DFQATT, SNEGSKA (reference sequence). The CDR3 sequence is 15 residues long. V lost 5 bases to trimming and J lost 5 bases; unmatched junction nucleotides: 13.